One and the same sample provided the 13 T cell receptor beta chains below, sequenced in a study of post-analysis software for immune sequencing data. Study results and caveats: Controls showed lower frequencies than patients for roughly five TRBV segments, and TRBV5-6, TRBV5-1 and TRBV20-1 were among these.

The TCR beta cDNA libraries carried unique molecular identifiers. TCRdb re-called the PCR reads with MiXCR, one entry per CDR3 protein. The table lists hundreds of thousands of distinct CDR3 sequences, approximately 59% of them singletons, with roughly 12% in the top ten. No antigens are known for them. The material sequenced was blood. The receptors come from a girl aged 2 to 9 with multiple sclerosis.

The rearrangement uses TRBV7-2 and TRBJ2-1; D is unclear. The length of the CDR3 is 15 residues. Germline CDR1 SGHTA, CDR2 FQGNSA. V lost 1 base and J 4 bases, leaving 11 bases between the germline ends. CDR3 sequence reads: CASSLVTYSYNEQFF. For the CDR3, the DNA is TGTGCCAGCAGCTTAGTAACTTATTCTTACAATGAGCAGTTCTTC.

The chain links TRBV2 to TRBJ2-1, with 7 bases matching TRBD1. The V gene end was trimmed by 4 bases and the J gene end by 4 bases; junction bases not matched to a gene: 10. Germline V gene sequence: CDR1 SNHLY, CDR2 FYNNEI. The length of the CDR3 is 16 residues. The CDR3 protein is CASSGVGRDRYNEQFF. The DNA of the CDR3 is TGTGCCAGCAGTGGAGTTGGTAGGGACAGATACAATGAGCAGTTCTTC.

The rearrangement links TRBV2 to TRBJ2-3, with D perhaps matching TRBD1 or TRBD2 (6 bases each). Germline CDR1 SNHLY, CDR2 FYNNEI. This CDR3 spans 16 amino acids. V lost 1 base and J lost 1, with 12 bases in between. The CDR3 coding sequence is TGTGCCAGCAGTGAAGGACGGGGGCGCGGCACAGATACGCAGTATTTT. Amino acid sequence: CASSEGRGRGTDTQYF.

This clonotype came up a few times. J is TRBJ2-3 and V is TRBV29-1, with D maybe TRBD1 (6 bases). Germline V gene sequence: CDR1 SQVTM, CDR2 ANQGSEA. This CDR3 spans 14 amino acids. V dropped 4 bases and J dropped 2 bases, with 13 bases sitting between them. Written as DNA, the CDR3 is TGCAGCGTTGGTGGACAGCCCCTCACAGATACGCAGTATTTT. This gives the protein CSVGGQPLTDTQYF.

This chain uses TRBV5-1 with TRBJ2-3, with D unresolved. Germline V gives CDR1 SGHRS, CDR2 YFSETQ. V lost 2 bases and J lost 3, with 13 bases in between. This CDR3 region has 15 residues. Here the CDR3 reads CASSLGSTETDTQYF. Here the CDR3 DNA reads TGCGCCAGCAGCTTAGGTTCCACCGAAACAGATACGCAGTATTTT.

The CDR3 DNA follows: TGTGCCAGCAGCTCTAACGGTGGGGCCCAAACCTATGGCTACACCTTC. Its protein is CASSSNGGAQTYGYTF. The chain carries TRBV7-2 and TRBJ1-2; a possible D gene is TRBD1 (5 bases). The germline V and J ends were trimmed by 4 bases and 4 bases, with 19 bases remaining between them. There are 16 residues in the CDR3. The germline CDR1 and CDR2 sequences are SGHTA and FQGNSA. Filled out from reference TRBV7-2 and TRBJ1-2, the complete variable domain reads GAGVSQSPSNKVTEKGKDVELRCDPISGHTALYWYRQSLGQGLEFLIYFQGNSAPDKSGLPSDRFSAERTGGSVSTLTIQRTQQEDSAVYLCASSSNGGAQTYGYTFGSGTRLTVV.

The rearrangement joins TRBV20-1 to TRBJ2-1; 8 nucleotides match TRBD2. The germline gives CDR1 DFQATT, CDR2 SNEGSKA (reference sequence). This CDR3 region has 14 residues. V lost 1 base and J lost 8; bases outside the gene matches: 7. CDR3 in DNA: TGCAGTGCTAGAGCGCCGGGGGGGCTTGATGAGCAGTTCTTC. It codes for CSARAPGGLDEQFF.

The chain employs TRBV2 and TRBJ2-1, with D unresolved. This CDR3 has 15 amino acids. Between the trimmed V and J ends, which lost 3 bases and 6 bases, there was a span of 15 bases. The germline gives CDR1 SNHLY, CDR2 FYNNEI. The CDR3 nucleotides are TGTGCCAGCAGTGACATAGATGGTGTTGGCAATGAGCAGTTCTTC. Residues: CASSDIDGVGNEQFF.

The chain recombines TRBV2 with TRBJ1-1; D is unresolved. CDR1 and CDR2 from the germline V gene are SNHLY and FYNNEI. Trimming removed 3 bases from V and 7 bases from J, with 12 bases in between. The CDR3 is 13 amino acids. CDR3 sequence reads: CASSDDRGGEAFF. CDR3 DNA: TGTGCCAGCAGTGATGACCGGGGAGGTGAAGCTTTCTTT.

This clonotype was recorded a few times. CDR3 residues: CASRGGPYGYTF. CDR3 DNA sequence: TGTGCCAGCAGGGGAGGGCCCTATGGCTACACCTTC. The chain carries TRBV6-5 and TRBJ1-2; D remains ambiguous. Between the trimmed V and J ends, which lost 6 bases and 4 bases, there was a span of 9 bases. Per the germline V gene, CDR1 is MNHEY and CDR2 is SVGAGI. The CDR3 covers 12 residues.

The rearrangement links TRBV6-6 to TRBJ1-5, with D tentatively TRBD1 (5 bases). V was clipped by 7 bases and J by 1 base, with 14 bases between them. CDR1 and CDR2 from the germline V gene are MNHNY and SVGAGI (reference sequence). The CDR3 has 15 amino acids. CDR3 amino acids: CASKGGVGSNQPQHF. CDR3 bases: TGTGCCAGCAAAGGAGGGGTAGGGAGCAATCAGCCCCAGCATTTT.

This chain joins TRBV29-1 and TRBJ2-1, with 10 bases identical to TRBD2. The length of the CDR3 is 13 residues. V gave up 2 bases and J gave up 10 bases; unmatched junction bases: 5. Germline CDR1 is SQVTM and CDR2 is ANQGSEA. The CDR3 spells CSVERLAGTEQFF. The CDR3 DNA reads as TGCAGCGTTGAAAGACTAGCGGGTACCGAGCAGTTCTTC.

This clonotype was detected only once. The rearrangement uses TRBV20-1 and TRBJ2-7; 11 nucleotides line up with TRBD2. This CDR3 is built from 15 residues. J lost 3 bases, V lost 2 bases, and 6 bases had no gene match. CDR1 and CDR2 from the germline V gene are DFQATT and SNEGSKA (reference sequence). The CDR3 loop reads CSARLAGGRLYEQYF. CDR3 in DNA: TGCAGTGCTAGACTAGCGGGGGGCCGTCTCTACGAGCAGTACTTC.